The T cell receptor beta chain under discussion was sequenced for a study of blood T cell repertoires in COVID-19. Turning to the study itself: Donors in the United States, Italy and Spain gave samples during acute or convalescent COVID-19. In each case, the material was cDNA or gDNA derived from T cells, B-cell-depleted T cells, or PBMCs.

Methods used by the authors: Amplification of reference gene primers was used by the study to estimate nucleated cell counts. Assay: immunoSEQ multiplex PCR; the TCRdb copy retains only in-frame clones and omits some. That table furnishes V, J and clone size, whereas the DNA furnished D and trimming. Of about 100,000 clones in the sample, roughly 82% were seen once. From germline, CDR1 is SSHAT and CDR2 FNYEAQ (reference sequence). The CDR3 has 13 residues. About this clone itself: Mismatch with germline at one junction end may stem from a read error.

The sequenced sample was peripheral blood. The TCR sequence derives from a man between 60 and 75 years old with acute or convalescent COVID-19. This chain joins TRBV7-7 and TRBJ2-1, with D possibly matching TRBD1 (6 bases). In nucleotides, the CDR3 is TGTGCTAGCAGCTTCGAACAGGGAAATGAGCAGTTCTTC. This gives the protein CASSFEQGNEQFF.